Below, 10 T cell receptor beta chains from the same sample are listed, as sequenced in a study of OX40 agonist ivuxolimab in advanced cancers. The library was built by means of the immunoSEQ multiplex PCR assay. The table was pulled from immuneACCESS by TCRdb, which kept in-frame rearrangements only. Such tables lose some clones; where checked, under half of the loss comes from unresolved V genes, and the rest has no known cause. This sample is represented by about 70,000 clones; roughly 80% of them were singletons. Jointly, the top ten make up roughly 5.4% of the sample. The specimen was CD4+ or CD8+ T cells sorted from blood, collected in a trial of the OX40 agonist ivuxolimab. These receptor sequences come from an adult with an advanced solid tumor such as melanoma, head and neck, liver or kidney cancer.

This clone has just a few counts. The chain uses TRBV7-3 and TRBJ1-6; D possibly corresponds to TRBD1 (5 bases). Trimming pared 2 bases from V and 9 bases from J, leaving 14 bases between. CDR1 and CDR2 (germline): SGHTA, FQGTGA. The CDR3 spans 15 residues. This chain's CDR3 is CASSLVSQGGSPLHF. In DNA form, the CDR3 reads TGTGCCAGCAGCTTAGTGTCTCAGGGAGGTTCACCCCTCCACTTT.

The V gene is TRBV9, the J gene TRBJ1-2, with no clear D. In germline, CDR1 is SGDLS, CDR2 YYNGEE. This CDR3 spans 14 amino acids. The V gene lost 0 bases and the J gene lost 2 bases, with 8 bases spanning the gap. The CDR3 sequence: CASSVGGFNYGYTF. Written as DNA, the CDR3 is TGTGCCAGCAGCGTAGGAGGGTTCAACTATGGCTACACCTTC. The complete variable domain, with remaining parts taken from reference TRBV9 and TRBJ1-2, reads DSGVTQTPKHLITATGQRVTLRCSPRSGDLSVYWYQQSLDQGLQFLIQYYNGEERAKGNILERFSAQQFPDLHSELNLSSLELGDSALYFCASSVGGFNYGYTFGSGTRLTVV.

The rearrangement joins TRBV7-8 to TRBJ1-2, with D tentatively TRBD1 (5 bases). Germline V gene lookup returns CDR1 SGHVS and CDR2 FQNEAQ. This CDR3 has 16 residues. The V end lost 1 base, the J end lost 4 bases, and 16 bases lay between the germline ends. The CDR3 region is CASSLVTSPGGYGYTF. CDR3 in DNA: TGTGCCAGCAGCTTAGTTACCTCCCCGGGGGGCTATGGCTACACCTTC.

The chain combines TRBV7-9 with TRBJ2-7; TRBD2 matches 7 bases. This CDR3 contains 14 residues. The V segment lost 0 bases and the J segment 2 bases; nucleotides outside the gene matches: 1. Germline CDR1 is SEHNR and CDR2 is FQNEAQ (reference sequence). The CDR3 region is CASSLAAGTYEQYF. The CDR3 DNA is TGTGCCAGCAGCTTAGCAGCGGGAACCTACGAGCAGTACTTC.

As regards this clone: One junction end disagrees with the germline gene, perhaps due to a read error. The rearrangement uses TRBV4-1 and TRBJ2-3, with unresolved D. Germline V gene lookup returns CDR1 MGHRA and CDR2 YSYEKL. CDR3 length: 15 amino acids. CDR3 nucleotides: TGCGCCAGCAGACAAGTACTTCCCTCTTCAGATACGCAGTATTTT. It specifies CASRQVLPSSDTQYF.

This clone came up a few times. V gene TRBV10-3 combines with J gene TRBJ2-7; D not resolved. CDR1 is ENHRY and CDR2 is SYGVKD in the germline V gene. The V and J ends lost 2 bases and 4 bases respectively, with 6 bases between them. This CDR3 contains 12 residues. The CDR3 DNA sequence: TGTGCCATCAGTGAGACAGATTACGAGCAGTACTTC. The encoded protein is CAISETDYEQYF.

V usage is TRBV29-1 and J usage is TRBJ2-5; 14 nucleotides line up with TRBD2. Germline V lookup: CDR1 SQVTM, CDR2 ANQGSEA. This CDR3 is 16 amino acids long. Losses at the gene ends were 7 bases for V and 2 bases for J; bases not matched to a gene: 9. Written as DNA, the CDR3 is TGCAGCGGAGGGCGGACTAGCGGGGGGAGACAAGAGACCCAGTACTTC. This sequence encodes CSGGRTSGGRQETQYF. Together with reference TRBV29-1 and TRBJ2-5, the CDR3 gives the full variable domain: SAVISQKPSRDICQRGTSLTIQCQVDSQVTMMFWYRQQPGQSLTLIATANQGSEATYESGFVIDKFPISRPNLTFSTLTVSNMSPEDSSIYLCSGGRTSGGRQETQYFGPGTRLLVL.

The chain employs TRBV12-5 and TRBJ2-3; 7 positions match TRBD1. Unmatched junction bases numbered 3, after V lost 6 bases and J lost 3 bases. Germline V gene sequence: CDR1 LGHNT, CDR2 FRNRAP. CDR3 size: 13 residues. The CDR3 spells CASGSRGTDTQYF. DNA for the CDR3: TGTGCTAGTGGGTCCAGGGGGACAGATACGCAGTATTTT.

This clone was counted a single time. The chain carries TRBV29-1 and TRBJ1-2; D unclear. From germline, CDR1 is SQVTM and CDR2 ANQGSEA. The CDR3 is 10 amino acids. The CDR3 DNA sequence: TGCAGTACTTGGGAAAATGGCTACACCTTC. Its protein is CSTWENGYTF.

The chain carries TRBV7-2 and TRBJ2-6, with 7 bases that match TRBD1. The CDR3 has 18 residues. The trim removed 1 base at V and 1 base at J, leaving 7 bases unmatched. Germline CDR1 reads SGHTA; CDR2 reads FQGNSA. Written as DNA, the CDR3 is TGTGCCAGCAGCTTAGTACAGGGGAGAATGTCTGGGGCCAACGTCCTGACTTTC. It is translated as CASSLVQGRMSGANVLTF.